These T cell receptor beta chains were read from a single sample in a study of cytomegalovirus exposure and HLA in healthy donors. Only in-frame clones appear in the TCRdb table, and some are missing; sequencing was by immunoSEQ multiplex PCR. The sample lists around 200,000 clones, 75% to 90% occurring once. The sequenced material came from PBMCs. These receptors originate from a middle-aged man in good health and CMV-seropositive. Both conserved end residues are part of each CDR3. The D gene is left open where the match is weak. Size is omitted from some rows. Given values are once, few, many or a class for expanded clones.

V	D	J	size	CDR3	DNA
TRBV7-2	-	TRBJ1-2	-	CASKPRGVYGYTF	TGTGCCAGCAAGCCCCGGGGGGTCTATGGCTACACCTTC
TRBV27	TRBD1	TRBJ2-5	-	CASRGGSETQYF	TGTGCCAGCAGAGGGGGCTCGGAGACCCAGTACTTC
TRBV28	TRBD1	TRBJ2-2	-	CASESPGGADTGELFF	TGTGCCAGTGAATCTCCAGGGGGCGCAGACACCGGGGAGCTGTTTTTT
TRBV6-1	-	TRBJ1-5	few	CASSVATGSGQPQHF	TGTGCCAGCAGTGTGGCAACAGGGAGCGGTCAGCCCCAGCATTTT
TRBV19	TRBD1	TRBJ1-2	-	CASSSGQGRGYTF	TGTGCCAGTAGTTCCGGACAGGGCCGCGGCTACACCTTC
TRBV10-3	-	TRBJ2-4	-	CAISESRGGRGENIQYF	TGTGCCATCAGTGAGTCAAGGGGGGGCCGGGGTGAAAACATTCAGTACTTC
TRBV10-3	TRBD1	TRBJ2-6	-	CAINRDRVSGANVLTF	TGTGCCATCAACCGGGACAGGGTTTCTGGGGCCAACGTCCTGACTTTC
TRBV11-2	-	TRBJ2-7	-	CASSLQGGYEQYF	TGTGCCAGCAGCTTACAGGGGGGCTACGAGCAGTACTTC
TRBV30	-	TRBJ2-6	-	CAWSSGPLPSGANVLTF	TGTGCCTGGAGTTCAGGTCCTCTCCCCTCTGGGGCCAACGTCCTGACTTTC
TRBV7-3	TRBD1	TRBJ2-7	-	CASSSTGYEQYF	TGTGCCAGCAGCTCGACAGGGTACGAGCAGTACTTC
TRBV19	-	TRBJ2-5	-	CASKGGGLETQYF	TGTGCCAGTAAGGGGGGGGGTTTAGAGACCCAGTACTTC
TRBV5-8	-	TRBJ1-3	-	CASSLGQFLSGNTIYF	TGTGCCAGCAGCTTGGGACAGTTTCTCTCTGGAAACACCATATATTTT
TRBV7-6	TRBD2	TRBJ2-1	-	CASSPGLAGFDEQFF	TGTGCCAGCAGCCCTGGACTAGCGGGGTTCGATGAGCAGTTCTTC
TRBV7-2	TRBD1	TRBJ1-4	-	CASSRTRGLTNEKLFF	TGTGCCAGCAGCCGAACCAGGGGGCTGACTAATGAAAAACTGTTTTTT
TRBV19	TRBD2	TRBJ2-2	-	CASSIGFRRGWDTGELFF	TGTGCCAGTAGTATAGGTTTTCGGCGGGGGTGGGACACCGGGGAGCTGTTTTTT
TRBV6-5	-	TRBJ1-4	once	CASSYGRLQGEKLFF	TGTGCCAGCAGTTACGGCCGGCTTCAGGGTGAAAAACTGTTTTTT
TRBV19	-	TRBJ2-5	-	CASTDYQETQYF	TGTGCCAGTACGGACTACCAGGAGACCCAGTACTTC